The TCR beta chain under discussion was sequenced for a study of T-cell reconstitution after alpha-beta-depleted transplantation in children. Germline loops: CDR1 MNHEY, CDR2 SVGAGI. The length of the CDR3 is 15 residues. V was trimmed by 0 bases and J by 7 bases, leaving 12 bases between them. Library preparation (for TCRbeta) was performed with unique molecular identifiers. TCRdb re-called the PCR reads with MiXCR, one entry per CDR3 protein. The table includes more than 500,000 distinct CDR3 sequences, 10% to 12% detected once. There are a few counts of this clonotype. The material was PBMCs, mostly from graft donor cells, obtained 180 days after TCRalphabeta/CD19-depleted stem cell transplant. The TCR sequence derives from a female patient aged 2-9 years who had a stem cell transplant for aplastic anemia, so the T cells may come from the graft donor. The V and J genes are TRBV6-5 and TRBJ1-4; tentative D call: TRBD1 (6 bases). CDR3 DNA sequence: TGTGCCAGCAGTTACTCCTGGGGGCGCGGTGAAAAACTGTTTTTT. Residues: CASSYSWGRGEKLFF.